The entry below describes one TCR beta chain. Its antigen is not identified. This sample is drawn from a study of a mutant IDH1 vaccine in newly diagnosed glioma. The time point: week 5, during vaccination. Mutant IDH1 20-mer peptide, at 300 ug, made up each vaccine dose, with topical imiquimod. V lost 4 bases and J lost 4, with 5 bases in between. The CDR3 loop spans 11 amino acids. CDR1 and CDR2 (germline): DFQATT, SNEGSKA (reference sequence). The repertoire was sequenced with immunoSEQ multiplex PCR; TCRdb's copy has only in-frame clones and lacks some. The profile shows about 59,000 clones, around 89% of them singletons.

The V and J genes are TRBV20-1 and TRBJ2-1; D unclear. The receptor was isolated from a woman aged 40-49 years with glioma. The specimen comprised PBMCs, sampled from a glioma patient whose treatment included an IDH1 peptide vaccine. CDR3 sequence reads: CSANGYNEQFF. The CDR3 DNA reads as TGCAGTGCTAACGGGTACAATGAGCAGTTCTTC.